These 30 T cell receptor beta chains share one sample of origin, sequenced in a study of CD4 and CD8 cells across lung adenocarcinoma regions. TCRdb ran MiXCR on the PCR reads and lists one entry per CDR3 protein. This table holds fewer than 20,000 distinct CDR3 sequences, around 53% found once. Material for sequencing was CD8+ T cells from the center of a lung tumor. The source of these receptors is a female donor with lung adenocarcinoma. The CD4 and CD8 labels of this study may be unreliable.

This clonotype has just one count. The gene calls are TRBV5-1 and TRBJ1-1; D is perhaps TRBD1 (5 bases). Germline loops: CDR1 SGHRS, CDR2 YFSETQ. The CDR3 is made up of 14 amino acids. V was trimmed by 0 bases and J by 6 bases, leaving 12 bases between them. The CDR3, as DNA: TGCGCCAGCAGCTTGGCCGGGAGGGGCCCTGAAGCTTTCTTT. This gives the protein CASSLAGRGPEAFF.

With respect to this clonotype: A read error may explain this, as a much larger clone is one base away. The chain carries TRBV6-5 and TRBJ2-1; D gene unclear. The end of the DNA fits TRBJ2-7 better, so the J call may be wrong. The CDR3 has 13 residues. Germline values: CDR1 MNHEY, CDR2 SVGAGI. The DNA for the CDR3 is TGTGCCAGCAGCTACGGGCAGCGCTACGAGCAGTACTTC. Translating gives CASSYGQRYEQYF.

The rearrangement joins TRBV5-1 to TRBJ2-1; 7 bases match TRBD2. The CDR3 runs to 15 residues. Trimming removed 0 bases from V and 3 bases from J; junction bases left unmatched: 3. The germline V gene has CDR1 SGHRS and CDR2 YFSETQ. CDR3 nucleotide sequence: TGCGCCAGCAGCTTGGATCTAGCGGTCTACAATGAGCAGTTCTTC. It encodes CASSLDLAVYNEQFF. Variable domain in full (rest from reference TRBV5-1 and TRBJ2-1): KAGVTQTPRYLIKTRGQQVTLSCSPISGHRSVSWYQQTPGQGLQFLFEYFSETQRNKGNFPGRFSGRQFSNSRSEMNVSTLELGDSALYLCASSLDLAVYNEQFFGPGTRLTVL.

J is TRBJ1-2 and V is TRBV6-4; D is undetermined. CDR1 and CDR2 from the germline V gene are MRHNA and SNTAGT. The CDR3 length is 12 residues. V was pared by 8 bases and J by 4 bases, with 11 bases between. CDR3 coding DNA: TGTGCCAGCTTCCGGACCCCCTATGGCTACACCTTC. Translating gives CASFRTPYGYTF.

This clonotype was found once. The chain is built from TRBV10-1 and TRBJ1-1; D unresolved. V shed 7 bases and J shed 0 bases, with 12 bases lying between them. CDR3 length equals 14 residues. Germline CDR1 and CDR2: WNHNN and SYGVQD (reference sequence). This CDR3 reads CASKIQIVNTEAFF. CDR3 coding DNA: TGCGCCAGCAAGATCCAGATAGTGAACACTGAAGCTTTCTTT.

J is TRBJ2-1 and V is TRBV5-1; D is undetermined. The V end lost 0 bases, the J end lost 0 bases, and 7 bases lay between the germline ends. The CDR3 is 15 amino acids. Per germline, CDR1 SGHRS and CDR2 YFSETQ. CDR3 amino acids: CASSLEPGSYNEQFF. CDR3 DNA: TGCGCCAGCAGCTTGGAACCGGGCTCCTACAATGAGCAGTTCTTC.

The J gene is TRBJ2-3, the V gene TRBV6-1; D call uncertain. Germline V CDR1 and CDR2: MNHNS, SASEGT. CDR3 length equals 12 residues. V was cut by 4 bases and J by 5 bases, with 7 bases left in between. In DNA, the CDR3 is TGTGCCAGCAGTGTCCTGATAGATACGCAGTATTTT. Its translation is CASSVLIDTQYF.

This clonotype was counted many times. The V call is TRBV6-5, the J call TRBJ2-1; TRBD2 matches at 10 bases. The V gene end was trimmed by 2 bases and the J gene end by 6 bases; junction bases not matched to a gene: 4. The germline gives CDR1 MNHEY, CDR2 SVGAGI. This CDR3 region has 15 residues. CDR3 sequence reads: CASSYPAGGRNEQFF. Written as DNA, the CDR3 is TGTGCCAGCAGTTACCCAGCGGGAGGGCGCAATGAGCAGTTCTTC.

Sample share makes this clonotype medium-sized. V and J are TRBV6-1 and TRBJ2-1, with 8 bases identical to TRBD2. V was clipped by 5 bases and J by 10 bases; unmatched bases: 10. CDR3 length: 14 residues. Germline V gene data show CDR1 as MNHNS and CDR2 as SASEGT. Here the CDR3 DNA reads TGTGCCAGCAGTCGAGCGGGGGCCGTTCTCGAGCAGTTCTTC. Protein product: CASSRAGAVLEQFF.

This clonotype was counted between two and nine times. The chain recombines TRBV6-1 with TRBJ2-1; TRBD1 aligns across 10 bases. Trimming took 4 bases from V and 8 from J; bases not matched to a gene: 2. The CDR3 covers 13 residues. CDR1 and CDR2 (germline): MNHNS, SASEGT. The CDR3 reads CASSAGTGDEQFF. The CDR3 DNA is TGTGCCAGCAGTGCCGGGACAGGGGATGAGCAGTTCTTC.

In this sample, this clonotype turned up a few times. This chain uses TRBV10-3 with TRBJ1-5; 7 nucleotides line up with TRBD1. The V segment lost 6 bases and the J segment 7 bases; nucleotides outside the gene matches: 6. The CDR3 contains 13 residues. CDR1 is ENHRY, CDR2 SYGVKD, per germline. CDR3 sequence (DNA): TGTGCCATCAGGGGGGGGACAGAGCAGCCCCAGCATTTT. The encoded protein is CAIRGGTEQPQHF.

The sample holds one count of this clonotype. CDR3 protein: CAGRFGRRRDTQYF. CDR3 DNA sequence: TGTGCGGGGCGCTTCGGCCGGCGCCGAGACACTCAGTACTTC. V gene TRBV6-1 combines with J gene TRBJ2-5, with a weak D call TRBD1 (5 bases). The CDR3 runs 14 residues. From germline, CDR1 is MNHNS and CDR2 SASEGT.

This clonotype was observed a few times. This chain connects TRBV27 to TRBJ2-4; D perhaps matches TRBD2 (5 bases). CDR1 MNHEY and CDR2 SMNVEV come from the germline V gene (reference sequence). The CDR3 has 16 residues. Trimming cost V 6 bases and J 3 bases, with 18 bases left between them. The CDR3 sequence is CASRKQGLSNKNIQYF. The CDR3 DNA is TGTGCCAGCAGAAAACAAGGACTGTCCAACAAAAACATTCAGTACTTC.

This clonotype was seen many times. The J gene is TRBJ2-7, the V gene TRBV6-6; 8 bases align to TRBD2. The germline V gene has CDR1 MNHNY and CDR2 SVGAGI (reference sequence). This CDR3 has 14 residues. Trimming took 6 bases from V and 6 from J; bases not matched to a gene: 10. CDR3 sequence (DNA): TGTGCCAGCAGCCCATTAGCGGGAAGAGGCGAGCAGTACTTC. This sequence encodes CASSPLAGRGEQYF.

By its share, this clonotype is medium-sized. The chain uses TRBV6-5 and TRBJ2-5; D gene ambiguous. Deletions cut 2 bases from V and 5 bases from J, with 9 bases between. The CDR3 contains 13 residues. Germline V lookup: CDR1 MNHEY, CDR2 SVGAGI. CDR3 in amino acids: CASSYSLMETQYF. CDR3 bases: TGTGCCAGCAGTTACAGTCTCATGGAGACCCAGTACTTC.

The genes are TRBV5-1 and TRBJ2-4; 7 nucleotides align to TRBD2. The V gene end was trimmed by 0 bases and the J gene end by 4 bases; junction bases not matched to a gene: 7. Germline CDR1 and CDR2: SGHRS and YFSETQ. This CDR3 is 16 amino acids long. The CDR3 protein is CASSLAGLGGKNIQYF. The CDR3 DNA reads TGCGCCAGCAGCTTGGCGGGGCTGGGAGGGAAAAACATTCAGTACTTC. Full variable domain (remainder filled in from reference TRBV5-1 and TRBJ2-4): KAGVTQTPRYLIKTRGQQVTLSCSPISGHRSVSWYQQTPGQGLQFLFEYFSETQRNKGNFPGRFSGRQFSNSRSEMNVSTLELGDSALYLCASSLAGLGGKNIQYFGAGTRLSVL.

The chain's CDR3 is CASSPGVAGYNEQFF. The CDR3 DNA is TGTGCCAGCAGCCCCGGGGTAGCGGGGTATAATGAGCAGTTCTTC. This chain connects TRBV7-2 to TRBJ2-1, with 8 bases that match TRBD2. Germline V gene lookup returns CDR1 SGHTA and CDR2 FQGNSA. V lost 5 bases to trimming and J lost 7 bases; unmatched junction nucleotides: 10. The length of the CDR3 is 15 residues.

This clonotype was observed a few times. The rearrangement joins TRBV25-1 to TRBJ2-1, with D hard to call. Germline loops: CDR1 MGHDK, CDR2 SYGVNS. V was trimmed by 2 bases and J by 10 bases, leaving 6 bases between them. CDR3 length: 11 residues. In nucleotides, the CDR3 is TGTGCCAGCAGTGAAGCCTACGAGCAGTTCTTC. Protein sequence: CASSEAYEQFF.

This clonotype has more than one count but fewer than ten. V is TRBV4-3 and J is TRBJ2-1; tentatively, D is TRBD1 (5 bases). The DNA end favors TRBJ2-7, so the J call may be wrong. The CDR3 is 13 amino acids. Germline values: CDR1 LGHNA, CDR2 YSLEER. The CDR3 loop reads CASSSGMRYEQYF. Written as DNA, the CDR3 is TGCGCCAGCAGCTCAGGGATGAGGTACGAGCAGTACTTC.

This clonotype was seen a single time. This chain joins TRBV9 and TRBJ2-3, with 8 bases that match TRBD2. CDR3 size: 19 residues. Germline V gene lookup returns CDR1 SGDLS and CDR2 YYNGEE. The V segment lost 0 bases and the J segment 6 bases; nucleotides outside the gene matches: 18. The CDR3 here is CASSVEFQGLVLGPDTQYF. The CDR3 DNA sequence: TGTGCCAGCAGCGTAGAGTTCCAGGGACTAGTTTTGGGTCCCGATACGCAGTATTTT.

This chain connects TRBV6-2 or TRBV6-3 to TRBJ2-3, with 9 positions matching TRBD2. Trimming took 6 bases from V and 3 from J; bases not matched to a gene: 4. The CDR3 spans 14 residues. Germline V gene sequence: CDR1 MNHEY, CDR2 SVGEGT. CDR3 sequence: CASSPSGTTDTQYF. CDR3 in DNA: TGTGCCAGCAGCCCTAGCGGGACTACAGATACGCAGTATTTT.

The genes are TRBV10-3 and TRBJ2-1; 11 nucleotides align to TRBD2. Germline V CDR1 and CDR2: ENHRY, SYGVKD. This CDR3 has 14 amino acids. Losses at the gene ends were 9 bases for V and 6 bases for J; bases not matched to a gene: 7. The CDR3 DNA is TGTGCCATAAGTCAGCTAGCGGGGGGCAATGAGCAGTTCTTC. Protein product: CAISQLAGGNEQFF.

The genes are TRBV6-4 and TRBJ2-3, with D perhaps assigned TRBD1 or TRBD2 (5 bases each). The tail of the sequence fits TRBJ2-7 better, so the J call may be wrong. The germline CDR1 and CDR2 sequences are MRHNA and SNTAGT. The CDR3 is 14 residues long. CDR3 in DNA: TGTGCCAGCAGGGGGCTGTTAGCGACAAACACGCAGTACTTC. It is translated as CASRGLLATNTQYF.

This clonotype appeared a few times. Sequence at one end of the junction differs from germline and may be a read error. V gene TRBV6-1 combines with J gene TRBJ1-2, with D maybe TRBD1 (6 bases). Germline CDR1 and CDR2: MNHNS and SASEGT. The CDR3 is 12 residues long. This chain's CDR3 is CASSEGAGGPRF. The CDR3 coding sequence is TGTGCCAGCAGTGAGGGGGCCGGGGGACCTCGCTTC.

Details on this clonotype: One junction end disagrees with the germline gene, perhaps due to a read error. The chain is built from TRBV6-1 and TRBJ2-3; either TRBD1 or TRBD2 may supply D (5 bases each). Germline-derived CDR1 and CDR2 are MNHNS and SASEGT. The CDR3 spans 14 residues. The CDR3 loop is CAGTGLGGENTQYF. CDR3 in DNA: TGTGCCGGCACGGGGCTAGGAGGCGAGAACACGCAGTATTTC.

The chain is built from TRBV9 and TRBJ2-3; 15 bases fit TRBD2. Germline CDR1 and CDR2: SGDLS and YYNGEE. The length of the CDR3 is 16 residues. Trimming removed 4 bases from V and 5 bases from J; junction bases left unmatched: 5. The CDR3 nucleotides are TGTGCCAGCAGCTCTATGGGACTAGCGGGAGGAGATACGCAGTATTTT. Its protein product is CASSSMGLAGGDTQYF.

This clonotype was detected only a few times. CDR3 protein: CASSQDLAKSYGYTF. CDR3 DNA: TGCGCCAGCAGCCAAGATCTGGCAAAGTCCTATGGCTACACCTTC. The chain is built from TRBV4-1 and TRBJ1-2; no firm D call. Germline values: CDR1 MGHRA, CDR2 YSYEKL. The CDR3 sequence is 15 residues long. V was clipped by 0 bases and J by 4 bases, with 12 bases between them.

Regarding this clonotype: One junction end disagrees with the germline gene, perhaps due to a read error. This sequence joins TRBV6-1 and TRBJ2-3; D may be TRBD1 or TRBD2 (5 bases each). The CDR3 has 16 residues. CDR1 is MNHNS, CDR2 SASEGT, per germline. CDR3 region: CASREWGFIAKDTQYF. The CDR3 DNA reads as TGTGCCAGCCGTGAATGGGGGTTCATTGCCAAAGATACTCAGTATTTT.

Points on this clonotype: An end of the junction does not agree with germline; a read error may underlie this. The chain uses TRBV7-2 and TRBJ1-5, with D uncertain. The germline V gene encodes CDR1 SGHTA and CDR2 FQGNSA. The CDR3 sequence is 13 residues long. The CDR3 region has the DNA TGTGCCAGCGCGTTGGGAAACAATCAGCCCCACCATTTT. This encodes CASALGNNQPHHF.

Points on this clonotype: Mismatch with germline at one junction end may stem from a read error. The V call is TRBV6-5, the J call TRBJ2-2; 9 bases line up with TRBD2. Germline values: CDR1 MNHEY, CDR2 SVGAGI. The CDR3 runs 18 residues. This chain's CDR3 is CASSYSGLAGYYPGALYF. The CDR3 bases are TGTGCCAGCAGTTACTCTGGGCTAGCGGGGTACTACCCCGGGGCGCTGTATTTT.